One sample yielded the 18 T cell receptor beta chains listed below, sequenced in a study of blood T cells in healthy people across ages. The use of a sample-barcoded 5' primer and a J-beta primer mix characterized a second PCR of about 7 to 12 cycles. TCRdb redid the calling of the 5' RACE reads with MiXCR, one entry per CDR3 protein. The sample holds about 900,000 distinct CDR3 sequences; roughly 60% are singletons and the top ten take approximately 30%. The sequencing input was blood. Source of these receptors: a man aged 25-45 years in good health.

The chain employs TRBV5-1 and TRBJ1-6, with D perhaps TRBD1 (6 bases). Germline-derived CDR1 and CDR2 are SGHRS and YFSETQ. V was trimmed by 4 bases and J by 0 bases, leaving 20 bases between them. There are 19 residues in the CDR3. CDR3 sequence reads: CASSRGRGSETSYNSPLHF. DNA for the CDR3: TGCGCCAGCAGCCGGGGGCGAGGGTCAGAAACCTCCTATAATTCACCCCTCCACTTT.

The chain uses TRBV7-2 and TRBJ2-1; D is unresolved. V was pared by 5 bases and J by 4 bases, with 9 bases between. Germline V lookup: CDR1 SGHTA, CDR2 FQGNSA. This CDR3 contains 13 residues. CDR3 sequence: CASSADLYNEQFF. The CDR3, as DNA: TGTGCCAGCAGCGCGGACCTATACAATGAGCAGTTCTTC.

This clonotype came up many times. V and J are TRBV20-1 and TRBJ2-7, with TRBD1 matching over 8 bases. Germline trimming cut 6 bases from V and 7 bases from J; bases unmatched to any gene: 20. From germline, CDR1 is DFQATT and CDR2 SNEGSKA (reference sequence). This CDR3 has 16 residues. The CDR3 is CSAQSVTGGSKGEQYF. CDR3 sequence (DNA): TGCAGTGCCCAGTCCGTTACAGGGGGTTCAAAGGGGGAGCAGTACTTC.

V usage is TRBV5-1 and J usage is TRBJ2-1, with D uncertain. The V end was cut by 2 bases, the J end by 2 bases, with 8 bases between. Germline V gene data show CDR1 as SGHRS and CDR2 as YFSETQ. The CDR3 has 14 residues. The CDR3 spells CASSLRQAYNEQFF. CDR3 bases: TGCGCCAGCAGCTTAAGGCAAGCCTACAATGAGCAGTTCTTC.

This clonotype was detected once. The rearrangement uses TRBV7-2 and TRBJ2-5, with a weak D call TRBD1 (6 bases). The J call may be wrong; the DNA end is better matched by TRBJ2-7. The CDR3 spans 14 residues. Germline V lookup: CDR1 SGHTA, CDR2 FQGNSA. CDR3 amino acids: CASSYHRDPYEQYF. CDR3 DNA: TGTGCCAGCAGCTACCACAGGGATCCCTACGAGCAGTACTTC.

The CDR3: CATSRDLARAQDTQYF. CDR3 DNA: TGTGCCACCAGCAGAGATCTGGCGCGGGCCCAAGATACGCAGTATTTT. The chain is built from TRBV15 and TRBJ2-3, with a weak D call TRBD2 (5 bases). The germline CDR1 and CDR2 sequences are LNHNV and YYDKDF (reference sequence). This CDR3 has 16 residues. Trimming removed 0 bases at V and 5 bases at J, with 15 bases between.

This clonotype has only a few counts. This CDR3 reads CASSENRELYGYTF. CDR3 nucleotide sequence: TGTGCCAGCAGCGAGAACAGGGAACTCTATGGCTACACCTTC. The genes are TRBV3-1 and TRBJ1-2; D is possibly TRBD1 (6 bases). The V and J ends lost 5 bases and 4 bases respectively, with 14 bases between them. The germline V gene has CDR1 LGHDT and CDR2 YNNKEL (reference sequence). The CDR3 covers 14 residues.

For this clonotype: The junction shows a germline mismatch at one end, possibly a read error. This chain joins TRBV9 and TRBJ2-4, with D possibly matching TRBD2 (7 bases). The DNA end favors TRBJ2-7, so the J call may be wrong. CDR3 length: 13 amino acids. Germline CDR1 is SGDLS and CDR2 is YYNGEE. CDR3 amino acids: CTSSVGGVGEQYF. CDR3 in DNA: TGTACCAGCAGCGTAGGGGGGGTCGGCGAGCAGTACTTC.

This clonotype was found a few times. V gene TRBV10-3 combines with J gene TRBJ2-7; D is unclear. Trimming cost V 4 bases and J 2 bases, with 18 bases left between them. Germline CDR1 ENHRY, CDR2 SYGVKD. This CDR3 has 16 amino acids. The CDR3 DNA sequence: TGTGCCATCAGTGGGTACACGAGAACAACGACCTACGAGCAGTACTTC. Its translation is CAISGYTRTTTYEQYF.

This chain links TRBV2 with TRBJ1-1; a possible D gene is TRBD1 (5 bases). The CDR3 loop spans 14 amino acids. Between the trimmed V and J ends, which lost 1 base and 1 base, there was a span of 7 bases. The germline gives CDR1 SNHLY, CDR2 FYNNEI. The CDR3 loop is CASSEVGTNTEAFF. In nucleotides, the CDR3 is TGTGCCAGCAGTGAAGTCGGGACGAACACTGAAGCTTTCTTT.

J is TRBJ2-1 and V is TRBV7-2; D unclear. Between the trimmed V and J ends, which lost 1 base and 8 bases, there was a span of 18 bases. The length of the CDR3 is 16 residues. Germline V gene data show CDR1 as SGHTA and CDR2 as FQGNSA. The CDR3 DNA follows: TGTGCCAGCAGCTTAGTCGCTACGATCCCTGTAGATGAGCAGTTCTTC. It codes for CASSLVATIPVDEQFF.

The chain has TRBV9 and TRBJ1-6, with a tentative D call TRBD1 (5 bases). V was clipped by 0 bases and J by 7 bases, with 14 bases between them. The germline gives CDR1 SGDLS, CDR2 YYNGEE. The CDR3 totals 16 residues. The CDR3 spells CASSVGRVGTNSPLHF. The DNA of the CDR3 is TGTGCCAGCAGCGTAGGGAGGGTGGGGACGAATTCACCCCTCCACTTT.

This clonotype has a handful of counts. V usage is TRBV5-4 and J usage is TRBJ2-6; perhaps TRBD1 as D (6 bases). V was shortened by 4 bases and J by 0 bases, with 8 bases between the two germline ends. There are 15 residues in the CDR3. From germline, CDR1 is SGHNT and CDR2 YYREEE (reference sequence). This CDR3 reads CASSVQGSGANVLTF. CDR3 DNA: TGTGCCAGCAGCGTACAGGGCTCTGGGGCCAACGTCCTGACTTTC.

The genes are TRBV13 and TRBJ2-1, with no clear D. The germline gives CDR1 PRHDT, CDR2 FYEKMQ (reference sequence). This CDR3 is built from 12 residues. V was trimmed by 8 bases and J by 5 bases, leaving 10 bases between them. DNA for the CDR3: TGTGCCAGCCAGGTAAAAAACAATGAGCAGTTCTTC. Protein product: CASQVKNNEQFF.

The V gene is TRBV20-1, the J gene TRBJ2-3; the D gene is possibly TRBD2 (6 bases). CDR3 length: 15 amino acids. CDR1 and CDR2 from the germline V gene are DFQATT and SNEGSKA (reference sequence). V lost 5 bases and J lost 4, with 19 bases in between. CDR3 coding DNA: TGCAGTGCTTGCCCACTAGCCAGTCAGTCAGATACGCAGTATTTT. It translates to CSACPLASQSDTQYF.

The J gene is TRBJ2-3, the V gene TRBV20-1, with 8 bases identical to TRBD2. V shed 3 bases, J shed 6 bases, and the junction held 14 bases outside the gene matches. The CDR3 is 16 amino acids. The V gene's germline CDR1 is DFQATT and CDR2 SNEGSKA (reference sequence). CDR3 nucleotide sequence: TGCAGTGCTAGCTTTGAACGGGGGGGCCCCCCCGATACGCAGTATTTT. It yields the protein CSASFERGGPPDTQYF.

The rearrangement links TRBV6-5 to TRBJ1-6, with D possibly being TRBD1 (5 bases). The V and J ends lost 8 bases and 7 bases respectively, with 15 bases between them. From germline, CDR1 is MNHEY and CDR2 SVGAGI. The CDR3 extends over 14 amino acids. The CDR3 is CASYQGRPNSPLHF. The CDR3, as DNA: TGTGCCAGCTACCAGGGACGCCCGAATTCACCCCTCCACTTT.

The chain links TRBV6-5 to TRBJ1-1, with D unclear. Germline V gene lookup returns CDR1 MNHEY and CDR2 SVGAGI. The CDR3 is 13 amino acids. Deletions cut 5 bases from V and 3 bases from J, with 10 bases between. The CDR3 nucleotides are TGTGCCAGCAGTCGAAGACTGGACACTGAAGCTTTCTTT. Its translation is CASSRRLDTEAFF.